This T cell receptor beta chain originates from a study of T cell clones after liver transplantation. About the study: Post-transplant blood was tracked for graft-donor-reactive T cell clones identified in a pre-transplant mixed lymphocyte reaction. Pre-transplant mixed lymphocyte reactions yielded third-party-reactive TCRbeta sequences as comparators for graft-donor-reactive sequences.

Trimming stripped 4 bases from V and 4 bases from J, with 15 bases between. CDR1 is SGDLS and CDR2 is YYNGEE in the germline V gene. The CDR3 contains 14 residues. The assay was immunoSEQ multiplex PCR, and TCRdb's table has in-frame clones only and misses some. The table lists 20,000 or so clones, approximately 93% of them singletons. The material was CD8+ T cells from blood, obtained roughly 26 months after liver transplant. The sequence was obtained from a human patient who received a liver transplant. A subset of T cells may come from the graft donor. The rearrangement joins TRBV9 to TRBJ2-7; D perhaps matches TRBD2 (5 bases). DNA of the CDR3: TGTGCCAGCAGCCTCCGAGCGGAGTCTTACGAGCAGTACTTC. This codes for CASSLRAESYEQYF.